This TCR beta chain was sequenced in a study of blood T cell repertoires in COVID-19. For the study at large: Samples came from the United States, Italy and Spain, spanning acute and convalescent COVID-19. The analysed material was cDNA or gDNA that came from T cells, B-cell-depleted T cells, or PBMCs.

Per the authors' pipeline: Amplified reference gene primers provided the basis for estimating nucleated cell counts. The table came from immunoSEQ multiplex PCR; TCRdb's copy has only in-frame clones and leaves some out. The V and J calls and the clone size are those of that table, but D and trimming were determined from the DNA. Of roughly 50,000 clones in the sample, about 85% were seen once. The V end lost 0 bases, the J end lost 4 bases, and 8 bases lay between the germline ends. The germline CDR1 and CDR2 sequences are SGHRS and YFSETQ. The CDR3 loop spans 15 amino acids. The TCR comes from a man aged 55 to 70 with acute or convalescent COVID-19. This chain links TRBV5-1 with TRBJ2-6; no clear D gene. Source material: peripheral blood. Here the CDR3 reads CASSLDYPGANVLTF. In nucleotides, the CDR3 is TGCGCCAGCAGCTTGGACTATCCAGGGGCCAACGTCCTGACTTTC.